This T cell receptor (beta chain) emerged from a study of shared clonotypes between healthy human individuals. Study information: CD8 memory received one plate per donor, CD8 naive two, CD4 memory three and CD4 naive three. Findings of the study overall: A limitation of the genetic and exposure-history diversity represented arose from few donors. Sampling was confined to blood; repertoires within tissues likely differ.

CDR1 is MDHEN and CDR2 is SYDVKM in the germline V gene. The CDR3 spans 13 residues. V was pared by 3 bases and J by 3 bases, with 9 bases between. Positive CCR7 selection of CD45RO-negative cells yielded the naive CD8 cells, and terminally differentiated effector memory CD45RA+ cells were excluded. Every contributor of samples was a Caucasian grown-up residing in Nashville, Tennessee. About this clone: Its antigen is not identified.

Profiling relied on immunoSEQ multiplex PCR, and the TCRdb table lists in-frame clones only, not all of them. The data contain about 2,200,000 clones, roughly 91% of them singletons. The clonotype comes from a man younger than 30 in good health. Some clones in this sample may be carry-over from other donors' samples. J is TRBJ2-7 and V is TRBV28; D is uncertain. Material: naive CD8+ T cells from PBMCs. This CDR3 is CASSFTTGYEQYF. For the CDR3, the DNA is TGTGCCAGCAGTTTTACGACCGGCTACGAGCAGTACTTC.